This is a list of T cell receptor beta chains from one sample in a study of HIV-infected patients and healthy controls. Each CDR3 protein gets one entry after TCRdb re-called the 5' RACE reads with MiXCR. The data show under 25,000 distinct CDR3 sequences, over 7% seen once. The sample was blood. These receptors were obtained from an adult in good health. CDR3s include the opening cysteine and the closing phenylalanine or tryptophan. Fields, in order: CDR3 protein, CDR3 DNA, J gene, clone size, V gene, D gene. The D gene is left open where the match is weak. Rows give clone size only sometimes, using once, few, many, or a class for an expanded clone.

CASRGGLWGTDTQYF,TGTGCCAGCAGGGGTGGCCTCTGGGGCACAGATACGCAGTATTTT,TRBJ2-3,medium-sized,TRBV6-1,-
CASSPQDSPYSPLHF,TGTGCCAGCAGCCCCCAGGACAGTCCTTATTCACCCCTCCACTTT,TRBJ1-6,many,TRBV7-9,-
CASSLGSITGELFF,TGTGCCAGCAGTTTAGGGTCGATCACCGGGGAGCTGTTTTTT,TRBJ2-2,many,TRBV12-3/TRBV12-4,-
CSASGLAGGTSYEQYF,TGCAGTGCTAGCGGACTAGCGGGGGGAACCTCCTACGAGCAGTACTTC,TRBJ2-7,medium-sized,TRBV20-1,TRBD2
CASSQNRYGQPQHF,TGTGCCAGCAGCCAAAACAGGTACGGTCAGCCCCAGCATTTT,TRBJ1-5,many,TRBV3-1,-
CASSLAMGLSHNEQFF,TGTGCCAGCAGCTTAGCCATGGGACTCAGCCACAATGAGCAGTTCTTC,TRBJ2-1,many,TRBV7-2,-
CASSLQENTEAFF,TGCGCCAGCAGCTTACAAGAGAACACTGAAGCTTTCTTT,TRBJ1-1,few,TRBV5-1,-
CASSYGGGGPPTGNTIYF,TGTGCCAGCAGTTACGGAGGCGGAGGGCCCCCCACTGGAAACACCATATATTTT,TRBJ1-3,many,TRBV6-5,-
CSAKYLLTGQAEAFF,TGCAGCGCAAAATACCTACTAACCGGACAGGCTGAAGCTTTCTTT,TRBJ1-1,many,TRBV29-1,TRBD1
CASSQALDTGELFF,TGTGCCAGCAGCCAAGCACTCGACACCGGGGAGCTGTTTTTT,TRBJ2-2,many,TRBV3-1,-
CSARVGNGRPNEQFF,TGCAGTGCTAGAGTGGGGAACGGCCGCCCCAATGAGCAGTTCTTC,TRBJ2-1,few,TRBV20-1,-
CSARQGGDTQYF,TGCAGTGCTAGGCAGGGGGGAGATACGCAGTATTTT,TRBJ2-3,many,TRBV20-1,-
CASSSSGLAGGQETQYF,TGTGCCAGCAGCTCCTCTGGGCTAGCGGGGGGCCAAGAGACCCAGTACTTC,TRBJ2-5,few,TRBV7-2,TRBD2
CASRGTSGRGIDTQYF,TGTGCCAGCAGGGGGACTAGCGGGAGAGGGATAGATACGCAGTATTTT,TRBJ2-3,-,TRBV4-2,TRBD2
CASTAGGALSYEQYF,TGTGCCAGCACCGCAGGAGGAGCTCTCTCCTACGAGCAGTACTTC,TRBJ2-7,-,TRBV7-9,-
CSVRGRGSSYNEQFF,TGCAGCGTGAGGGGCAGGGGGAGCTCCTACAATGAGCAGTTCTTC,TRBJ2-1,many,TRBV29-1,TRBD1
CASSPLAGTVKETQYF,TGTGCCAGCTCGCCTCTAGCGGGTACGGTCAAAGAGACCCAGTACTTC,TRBJ2-5,few,TRBV18,TRBD2
CASSQVLSGVPDTQYF,TGCGCCAGCAGCCAAGTTCTGAGCGGCGTGCCAGATACGCAGTATTTT,TRBJ2-3,many,TRBV4-1,-
CASSTLTSAGETQYF,TGTGCCAGCAGCACCTTGACTAGCGCGGGAGAGACCCAGTACTTC,TRBJ2-5,many,TRBV7-2,TRBD2
CASSQGIRTVDGYTF,TGCGCCAGCAGCCAAGGCATCCGGACCGTGGATGGCTACACCTTC,TRBJ1-2,many,TRBV4-3,-
CSVVATNTEAFF,TGCAGCGTTGTCGCTACGAACACTGAAGCTTTCTTT,TRBJ1-1,medium-sized,TRBV29-1,-
CASSQGQALMNTEAFF,TGCGCCAGCAGCCAGGGACAGGCGTTAATGAACACTGAAGCTTTCTTT,TRBJ1-1,-,TRBV4-3,TRBD1
CAQPHPGTYEQYF,TGCGCCCAACCTCACCCGGGAACCTACGAGCAGTACTTC,TRBJ2-7,-,TRBV20-1,-
CASSPPGQSTDTQYF,TGTGCCAGCAGTCCTCCGGGACAGAGCACAGATACGCAGTATTTT,TRBJ2-3,many,TRBV2,TRBD1
CASSHGQGETQYF,TGTGCCAGCAGCCACGGACAGGGTGAGACCCAGTACTTC,TRBJ2-5,many,TRBV7-3,TRBD1
CASSYSSRGQRAEAFF,TGTGCCAGCAGTTACTCGAGTCGGGGACAGCGCGCTGAAGCTTTCTTT,TRBJ1-1,many,TRBV6-2/TRBV6-3,TRBD1
CASSRIRGSYEQYF,TGTGCCAGCAGCAGAATCAGGGGTTCCTACGAGCAGTACTTC,TRBJ2-7,many,TRBV7-2,-
CASSERDSAIRKFF,TGTGCCAGCAGCGAACGGGACTCCGCCATTAGGAAGTTCTTC,TRBJ2-1,many,TRBV6-2/TRBV6-3,-